One and the same sample provided the 24 T cell receptor beta chains below, sequenced in a study of blood T cell repertoires in COVID-19 (dated by TCRdb to between 2020 and 2021). Library prep was done by the immunoSEQ multiplex PCR assay. Not all clones reach the TCRdb copy of this immuneACCESS table, which keeps in-frame sequences only. Checked studies attribute under half of the gap to unresolved V genes and leave the rest unexplained. The sample yields 63,000 or so clones; 86% were counted once. Around 4.2% of the sample is in the top ten clones. The sequencing input was peripheral blood. Receptor source: a man aged 70-80 years with active COVID-19.

This chain links TRBV4-1 with TRBJ2-5, with TRBD2 as a possible D gene (6 bases). This CDR3 comprises 15 residues. In germline, CDR1 is MGHRA, CDR2 YSYEKL. Deletions cut 4 bases from V and 1 base from J, with 13 bases between. The CDR3 nucleotides read TGCGCCAGCAGCCGGGGGGACCCAGGCCAAGAGACCCAGTACTTC. It specifies CASSRGDPGQETQYF.

This chain joins TRBV11-3 and TRBJ2-6; D call uncertain. V was clipped by 5 bases and J by 0 bases, with 8 bases between them. The CDR3 totals 15 residues. The germline V gene has CDR1 SGHNT and CDR2 YENEEA. CDR3 sequence reads: CASSAGSSGANVLTF. CDR3 coding DNA: TGTGCCAGCAGCGCAGGCAGCTCTGGGGCCAACGTCCTGACTTTC.

The chain is built from TRBV18 and TRBJ1-1, with D maybe TRBD1 (6 bases). The germline V gene has CDR1 KGHSH and CDR2 LQKENI. Trimming cost V 3 bases and J 1 base, with 18 bases left between them. The CDR3 sequence is 17 residues long. CDR3 residues: CASSPLQPQGSNTEAFF. CDR3 nucleotide sequence: TGTGCCAGCTCACCCCTCCAACCACAGGGTTCGAACACTGAAGCTTTCTTT.

The CDR3 nucleotides read TGTGCCAGTAGCCCCCAGACAGGGGACTATGGCTACACCTTC. Encoded protein: CASSPQTGDYGYTF. V usage is TRBV19 and J usage is TRBJ1-2, with 8 nucleotides matching TRBD1. Germline CDR1 is LNHDA and CDR2 is SQIVND (reference sequence). The length of the CDR3 is 14 residues. Trimming at V came to 6 bases and at J to 3 bases, leaving 6 bases not matched to a gene.

This clone occurred a few times. This chain joins TRBV4-1 and TRBJ2-7, with 8 bases matching TRBD2. With V trimmed by 3 bases and J by 1 base, 8 bases remained unmatched. Germline CDR1 is MGHRA and CDR2 is YSYEKL. The CDR3 is made up of 16 amino acids. CDR3 sequence reads: CASSHPGGAESYEQYF. In DNA form, the CDR3 reads TGCGCCAGCAGCCACCCGGGGGGGGCGGAATCCTACGAGCAGTACTTC.

This clone was recorded once. This sequence joins TRBV3-1 (or the pseudogene TRBV3-2) and TRBJ1-3, with TRBD1 identical over 9 bases. The CDR3 consists of 17 residues. V dropped 5 bases and J dropped 1; count of bases not matched to a gene: 9. CDR1 LGHDT and CDR2 YNNKEL come from the germline V gene (reference sequence). The CDR3 is CASSSLQGALSGNTIYF. In DNA form, the CDR3 reads TGTGCCAGCAGCTCACTACAGGGGGCCCTTTCTGGAAACACCATATATTTT.

The chain carries TRBV10-3 and TRBJ2-7; weak D call: TRBD2 (6 bases). This CDR3 is 13 amino acids long. Per the germline V gene, CDR1 is ENHRY and CDR2 is SYGVKD. V was shortened by 0 bases and J by 4 bases, with 7 bases between the two germline ends. The CDR3 is CAISESGLYEQYF. The CDR3 coding sequence is TGTGCCATCAGTGAGTCGGGACTGTACGAGCAGTACTTC.

V is TRBV11-3 and J is TRBJ2-5; the D gene is possibly TRBD2 (6 bases). With 5 bases removed from V and 5 bases from J, the gap between germline ends came to 18 bases. Germline CDR1 and CDR2: SGHNT and YENEEA. The CDR3 totals 15 residues. CDR3 nucleotides: TGTGCCAGCAGCCCCCGGGGCGGGGACGGGGAGACCCAGTACTTC. Encoded protein: CASSPRGGDGETQYF.

The rearrangement joins TRBV4-1 to TRBJ1-3; TRBD1 agrees at 9 bases. The CDR3 has 15 amino acids. V was clipped by 4 bases and J by 2 bases; unmatched bases: 3. Germline lookup yields CDR1 MGHRA and CDR2 YSYEKL. Written as DNA, the CDR3 is TGCGCCAGCAGCCCACGACAGGGGGCTGGAAACACCATATATTTT. It translates to CASSPRQGAGNTIYF.

This sequence joins TRBV11-2 and TRBJ1-3; TRBD1 matches 7 bases. The CDR3 runs 15 residues. In germline, CDR1 is SGHAT, CDR2 FQNNGV. The J segment lost 0 bases and the V segment lost 5 bases, leaving 4 bases of the junction unmatched. CDR3 amino acids: CASSPGTVSGNTIYF. CDR3 DNA: TGTGCCAGCAGCCCCGGGACAGTCTCTGGAAACACCATATATTTT.

The rearrangement uses TRBV2 and TRBJ2-5; D is perhaps TRBD1 (6 bases). V dropped 2 bases and J dropped 5 bases, with 9 bases sitting between them. The CDR3 contains 13 residues. Germline lookup yields CDR1 SNHLY and CDR2 FYNNEI. For the CDR3, the DNA is TGTGCCAGCAGTGAACTGAGGGGGGAGACCCAGTACTTC. Residues: CASSELRGETQYF.

This sequence joins TRBV4-1 and TRBJ2-1; 10 positions match TRBD2. The length of the CDR3 is 18 residues. Germline values: CDR1 MGHRA, CDR2 YSYEKL. V shed 0 bases, J shed 7 bases, and the junction held 12 bases outside the gene matches. CDR3 amino acids: CASSQDPTSGRAENEQFF. The DNA of the CDR3 is TGCGCCAGCAGCCAAGATCCCACGAGCGGGAGGGCCGAGAATGAGCAGTTCTTC.

The V and J genes are TRBV28 and TRBJ1-4; 7 bases map to TRBD1. Trimming removed 3 bases from V and 3 bases from J; junction bases left unmatched: 7. This CDR3 contains 16 residues. The germline V gene encodes CDR1 MDHEN and CDR2 SYDVKM. The chain's CDR3 is CASSLLGTASNEKLFF. The CDR3 DNA follows: TGTGCCAGCAGTTTGCTCGGGACAGCCTCTAATGAAAAACTGTTTTTT.

This clone appeared a few times. V usage is TRBV5-3 and J usage is TRBJ2-1, with 8 bases that match TRBD2. TRBV5-3 is assigned to the ORF class and has an uncertain function. V was pared by 4 bases and J by 5 bases, with 11 bases of the junction left unmatched. This CDR3 is built from 16 residues. The CDR3 protein is CARSPPGLGCHNEQFF. The CDR3 DNA reads TGTGCCAGAAGCCCCCCGGGACTAGGGTGCCACAATGAGCAGTTCTTC.

The chain recombines TRBV7-8 with TRBJ1-1; weak D call: TRBD1 (5 bases). Deletions cut 8 bases from V and 1 base from J, with 14 bases between. Germline CDR1 and CDR2: SGHVS and FQNEAQ. The CDR3 covers 14 residues. The CDR3: CASGGGGANTEAFF. CDR3 in DNA: TGTGCCAGCGGGGGTGGAGGGGCGAACACTGAAGCTTTCTTT.

The chain employs TRBV6-5 and TRBJ2-1; TRBD2 aligns across 13 bases. The J segment lost 12 bases and the V segment lost 6 bases, leaving 11 bases of the junction unmatched. The CDR3 spans 15 residues. Germline V CDR1 and CDR2: MNHEY, SVGAGI. CDR3 bases: TGTGCCAGCAGCAGCGGGACTAGCGGGACCGGAGCGCAGTTCTTC. Its translation is CASSSGTSGTGAQFF.

V usage is TRBV7-2 and J usage is TRBJ2-1, with D perhaps TRBD1 (6 bases). The CDR3 consists of 13 residues. Trimming pared 3 bases from V and 6 bases from J, leaving 9 bases between. The germline V gene has CDR1 SGHTA and CDR2 FQGNSA. CDR3 in amino acids: CASSFNRANEQFF. The CDR3 region has the DNA TGTGCCAGCAGCTTCAACAGGGCCAATGAGCAGTTCTTC.

CDR3 nucleotide sequence: TGTGCCTGGAACCACCAGCGGCTCAAAAACATTCAGTACTTC. It codes for CAWNHQRLKNIQYF. The rearrangement joins TRBV30 to TRBJ2-4, with a weak D call TRBD2 (5 bases). CDR3 length: 14 amino acids. Trimming cost V 4 bases and J 3 bases, with 13 bases left between them. Germline V gene sequence: CDR1 GTSNPN, CDR2 SVGIG (reference sequence).

The chain couples TRBV29-1 to TRBJ2-3; 8 positions match TRBD2. After removal of 0 bases from V and 10 bases from J, the junction contained 6 bases not matched to a gene. There are 13 residues in the CDR3. Germline loops: CDR1 SQVTM, CDR2 ANQGSEA. In DNA, the CDR3 is TGCAGCGTTGAAGATTTGGGGACTAGGCCGCAGTATTTT. Translation: CSVEDLGTRPQYF.

In this sample, this clone turned up once. The chain carries TRBV29-1 and TRBJ2-3; TRBD2 matches at 8 bases. Per germline, CDR1 SQVTM and CDR2 ANQGSEA. This CDR3 is 15 amino acids long. With V trimmed by 4 bases and J by 5 bases, 11 bases remained unmatched. CDR3 residues: CSVVSQAGVGDTQYF. The CDR3 DNA reads TGCAGCGTTGTAAGCCAAGCGGGAGTGGGAGATACGCAGTATTTT.

The chain joins TRBV15 to TRBJ1-1; the D gene is possibly TRBD1 (5 bases). CDR1 is LNHNV and CDR2 is YYDKDF in the germline V gene (reference sequence). This CDR3 has 14 residues. The V gene lost 5 bases and the J gene lost 4 bases, with 14 bases spanning the gap. The CDR3 coding sequence is TGTGCCACCAGCTATGGAGGGGTAGGCACTGAAGCTTTCTTT. This translates into CATSYGGVGTEAFF.

The CDR3 protein is CASSPWGQEGSPLHF. The DNA of the CDR3 is TGTGCCAGCAGCCCTTGGGGTCAGGAGGGGTCACCCCTCCACTTT. V usage is TRBV3-1 (or the pseudogene TRBV3-2) and J usage is TRBJ1-6; possible D gene TRBD1, 5 bases. Trimming pared 4 bases from V and 10 bases from J, leaving 17 bases between. Germline V gene data show CDR1 as LGHDT and CDR2 as YNNKEL (reference sequence). The length of the CDR3 is 15 residues.

The J gene is TRBJ2-3, the V gene TRBV4-2; D possibly corresponds to TRBD2 (6 bases). The ends were cut back, 1 base at V and 6 bases at J, with 20 bases in the middle. The V gene's germline CDR1 is LGHNA and CDR2 YNFKEQ. CDR3 length: 17 amino acids. CDR3 sequence: CASSQAPGPAGSDTQYF. The CDR3 region has the DNA TGTGCCAGCAGCCAAGCCCCTGGTCCTGCGGGATCGGATACGCAGTATTTT.

This chain links TRBV4-1 with TRBJ2-7, with D perhaps TRBD2 (6 bases). The CDR3 sequence is 16 residues long. Per germline, CDR1 MGHRA and CDR2 YSYEKL. The V end lost 1 base, the J end lost 3 bases, and 16 bases lay between the germline ends. DNA for the CDR3: TGCGCCAGCAGCCAAGTTTGGGGTCGGACTAACTACGAGCAGTACTTC. It specifies CASSQVWGRTNYEQYF.